The 26 T cell receptor beta chains below come from one sample, sequenced in a study of T-cell memory formation after mild COVID-19 (dated by TCRdb to the early 2020s). Library prep was done by 5' RACE. The sample was run on an Illumina NovaSeq 6000. TCRdb ran its own pipeline on the public reads, namely fastp trimming at Q25 and MiXCR clone calling, and kept in-frame beta chains. Identical CDR3 proteins give one entry, which carries the most common genes and DNA. A total of a few hundred thousand distinct CDR3 sequences appear in this sample, roughly 17% of them only once. The ten largest clones represent 20% to 25% of the sample. Sequenced sample: PBMCs or a T cell subset sorted from them (not recorded which). The origin of the receptors is a man aged 18 to 29 who had mild COVID-19 (a few samples of this study predate the infection). The sample titles of this study are shuffled in the database, so cell type and time point are left out; the donor was told from shared clones.

The chain uses TRBV5-1 and TRBJ2-1; TRBD1 is a possible D gene (5 bases). The CDR3 runs 15 residues. Germline V gene data show CDR1 as SGHRS and CDR2 as YFSETQ. V lost 3 bases, J lost 1 base, and 11 bases lay in between. The CDR3 here is CASSSTQASYNEQFF. The CDR3 DNA sequence: TGCGCCAGCAGCTCGACACAGGCTTCCTACAATGAGCAGTTCTTC. Supplemented by reference TRBV5-1 and TRBJ2-1, the full variable domain reads KAGVTQTPRYLIKTRGQQVTLSCSPISGHRSVSWYQQTPGQGLQFLFEYFSETQRNKGNFPGRFSGRQFSNSRSEMNVSTLELGDSALYLCASSSTQASYNEQFFGPGTRLTVL.

V gene TRBV18 combines with J gene TRBJ2-7; D perhaps matches TRBD2 (6 bases). V was pared by 5 bases and J by 3 bases, with 8 bases between. The CDR3 has 12 residues. Germline V lookup: CDR1 KGHSH, CDR2 LQKENI. CDR3 DNA sequence: TGTGCCAGCTCAGGGGGGAGCTACGAGCAGTACGTC. Translating it yields CASSGGSYEQYV.

This clonotype was detected only a few times. The genes are TRBV7-8 and TRBJ2-7; D may be TRBD1 (5 bases). The CDR3 length is 13 residues. Trimming left V 2 bases short and J 5 bases short, with 10 bases between. Germline lookup yields CDR1 SGHVS and CDR2 FQNEAQ. CDR3 protein: CASSLPGMDEQYV. For the CDR3, the DNA is TGTGCCAGCAGCTTACCAGGGATGGACGAGCAGTACGTC.

The chain links TRBV5-1 to TRBJ2-5; no definite D call. Germline V CDR1 and CDR2: SGHRS, YFSETQ. The CDR3 spans 14 residues. The ends were cut back, 0 bases at V and 1 base at J, with 7 bases in the middle. CDR3 in amino acids: CASSLAAFQETQYF. CDR3 sequence (DNA): TGCGCCAGCAGCTTGGCGGCATTCCAAGAGACCCAGTACTTC.

This clonotype appeared a few times. The chain couples TRBV5-1 to TRBJ2-1; 7 nucleotides line up with TRBD2. The CDR3 is 15 residues long. Germline V gene sequence: CDR1 SGHRS, CDR2 YFSETQ. V was clipped by 0 bases and J by 5 bases; unmatched bases: 5. The CDR3 DNA sequence: TGCGCCAGCAGCTTGGCAGGGAGGGAGGACAATGAGCAGTTCTTC. The encoded protein is CASSLAGREDNEQFF.

J is TRBJ2-7 and V is TRBV3-1; possibly TRBD2 for D (5 bases). The germline V gene has CDR1 LGHDT and CDR2 YNNKEL (reference sequence). This CDR3 is 14 amino acids long. Between the trimmed V and J ends, which lost 1 base and 6 bases, there was a span of 13 bases. The CDR3 region is CASSQGGARAEQYV. The CDR3 coding sequence is TGTGCCAGCAGCCAAGGGGGAGCTAGGGCCGAGCAGTACGTC.

In its sample, this clonotype was seen a few times. The rearrangement joins TRBV6-2 or TRBV6-3 to TRBJ2-7, with D possibly called TRBD1 or TRBD2 (6 bases each). Trimming stripped 0 bases from V and 6 bases from J, with 18 bases between. The CDR3 covers 16 residues. CDR1 is MNHEY, CDR2 SVGEGT, per germline. CDR3 residues: CASSYSTAGEDGEQYV. CDR3 sequence (DNA): TGTGCCAGCAGTTACTCGACGGCAGGGGAGGACGGCGAGCAGTACGTC.

This clonotype was counted a few times. The chain employs TRBV2 and TRBJ1-1, with D possibly being TRBD1 (5 bases). Germline CDR1 reads SNHLY; CDR2 reads FYNNEI. V was clipped by 6 bases and J by 6 bases, with 17 bases between them. The CDR3 totals 14 residues. Here the CDR3 DNA reads TGTGCCAGCAGACGAGACAGTCTCAAGGCTGAAGCTTTCTTT. Translating it yields CASRRDSLKAEAFF.

A few counts support this clonotype. V and J are TRBV6-5 and TRBJ2-7; 9 bases fit TRBD1. This CDR3 is 14 amino acids long. The V gene's germline CDR1 is MNHEY and CDR2 SVGAGI. Trimming took 6 bases from V and 6 from J; bases not matched to a gene: 9. CDR3 amino acids: CASSLRDRVLEQYF. The CDR3 DNA sequence: TGTGCCAGCAGCCTCCGGGACAGGGTTCTCGAGCAGTACTTC.

J is TRBJ1-1 and V is TRBV2; D remains ambiguous. The CDR3 totals 12 residues. V lost 4 bases and J lost 5, with 8 bases in between. The germline CDR1 and CDR2 sequences are SNHLY and FYNNEI. The CDR3 DNA reads as TGTGCCAGCAGTGGAACGAGGACTGAAGCTTTCTTT. Translating it yields CASSGTRTEAFF.

This clonotype was picked up a small number of times. The chain uses TRBV10-3 and TRBJ2-7, with a tentative D call TRBD2 (6 bases). Germline V gives CDR1 ENHRY, CDR2 SYGVKD. Trimming took off 4 bases at V and 5 bases at J, with 6 bases between the two ends. The CDR3 spans 11 residues. The CDR3 sequence: CAISGGDEQYF. In nucleotides, the CDR3 is TGTGCCATCAGTGGGGGGGACGAGCAGTACTTC.

The chain couples TRBV7-9 to TRBJ2-7, with a tentative D call TRBD1 (6 bases). Per the germline V gene, CDR1 is SEHNR and CDR2 is FQNEAQ (reference sequence). This CDR3 region has 16 residues. The V gene lost 8 bases and the J gene lost 2 bases, with 22 bases spanning the gap. The CDR3 here is CASSGPKTGTPYEQYF. CDR3 DNA sequence: TGTGCCAGCTCCGGGCCAAAGACAGGAACTCCCTACGAGCAGTACTTC. The full variable domain, completed using reference TRBV7-9 and TRBJ2-7, is DTGVSQNPRHKITKRGQNVTFRCDPISEHNRLYWYRQTLGQGPEFLTYFQNEAQLEKSRLLSDRFSAERPKGSFSTLEIQRTEQGDSAMYLCASSGPKTGTPYEQYFGPGTRLTVT.

The sample holds a few counts of this clonotype. V is TRBV6-5 and J is TRBJ1-2; D might be TRBD1 (6 bases). Trimming shortened V by 6 bases and J by 14 bases, and 22 bases separated the two germline ends. The germline gives CDR1 MNHEY, CDR2 SVGAGI. The length of the CDR3 is 13 residues. The CDR3 DNA reads TGTGCCAGCAGCCGTAATCAGGGGAATTCGAGGACCTTC. Translation gives CASSRNQGNSRTF.

The J gene is TRBJ1-1, the V gene TRBV6-1; no clear D. V lost 7 bases and J 0 bases, leaving 6 bases between the germline ends. The CDR3 length is 12 residues. Germline loops: CDR1 MNHNS, CDR2 SASEGT. CDR3 region: CASTRMNTEAFF. The CDR3 DNA reads TGTGCCAGCACCCGGATGAACACTGAAGCTTTCTTT.

This chain links TRBV11-2 with TRBJ2-7; no clear D gene. Germline V lookup: CDR1 SGHAT, CDR2 FQNNGV. The CDR3 spans 13 residues. Trimming took off 2 bases at V and 9 bases at J, with 14 bases between the two ends. CDR3 region: CASSLFGAAGQYV. The CDR3 bases are TGTGCCAGCAGCTTATTCGGCGCGGCTGGGCAGTACGTC.

This clonotype was seen repeatedly, ten times or more. The V gene is TRBV7-8, the J gene TRBJ2-5; TRBD2 matches 7 bases. Germline V lookup: CDR1 SGHVS, CDR2 FQNEAQ. The CDR3 sequence is 12 residues long. J was trimmed by 9 bases and V by 0 bases; bases with no gene match: 1. Written as DNA, the CDR3 is TGTGCCAGCAGCTTAGCCCGGGAGGCCCAGTACTTC. Translation: CASSLAREAQYF.

Only a few counts were recorded for this clonotype. The chain couples TRBV18 to TRBJ2-7; 9 bases align to TRBD1. This CDR3 is built from 15 residues. Per the germline V gene, CDR1 is KGHSH and CDR2 is LQKENI. The J segment lost 1 base and the V segment lost 4 bases, leaving 5 bases of the junction unmatched. The CDR3 DNA sequence: TGTGCCAGCTCACTTTCGGGGACAGGGTCCTACGAGCAGTACTTC. Amino acids: CASSLSGTGSYEQYF.

This clonotype was seen a few times. V is TRBV6-5 and J is TRBJ2-7; D call uncertain. The CDR3 length is 15 residues. Germline V gives CDR1 MNHEY, CDR2 SVGAGI. V was cut by 2 bases and J by 0 bases, with 11 bases left in between. CDR3 residues: CASSYGGMSSYEQYF. The CDR3 coding sequence is TGTGCCAGCAGTTACGGTGGTATGAGCTCCTACGAGCAGTACTTC.

This chain's CDR3 is CASSHVLVAGGDTQYF. The CDR3 DNA sequence: TGCGCCAGCAGCCATGTCCTGGTAGCGGGGGGAGATACGCAGTATTTT. V is TRBV4-1 and J is TRBJ2-3; 10 nucleotides align to TRBD2. The V gene end was trimmed by 3 bases and the J gene end by 5 bases; junction bases not matched to a gene: 8. CDR1 is MGHRA and CDR2 is YSYEKL in the germline V gene. The CDR3 runs 16 residues.

A few counts support this clonotype. The rearrangement links TRBV7-3 to TRBJ2-3; D remains ambiguous. Trimming pared 5 bases from V and 4 bases from J, leaving 10 bases between. Germline CDR1 reads SGHTA; CDR2 reads FQGTGA. The CDR3 covers 13 residues. This CDR3 reads CASSQEIADTQYF. CDR3 in DNA: TGTGCCAGCAGCCAAGAGATCGCAGATACGCAGTATTTT.

This clonotype was detected a few times. The CDR3 sequence: CSARDLDGQGGETQYF. CDR3 in DNA: TGCAGTGCTAGAGATCTAGATGGACAGGGCGGCGAGACCCAGTACTTC. The V gene is TRBV20-1, the J gene TRBJ2-5; 8 positions match TRBD1. The length of the CDR3 is 16 residues. Germline CDR1 is DFQATT and CDR2 is SNEGSKA (reference sequence). The J segment lost 5 bases and the V segment lost 0 bases, leaving 11 bases of the junction unmatched.

This clonotype was detected only a few times. The chain employs TRBV20-1 and TRBJ2-1; 8 positions match TRBD2. In germline, CDR1 is DFQATT, CDR2 SNEGSKA (reference sequence). The J segment lost 0 bases and the V segment lost 5 bases, leaving 3 bases of the junction unmatched. CDR3 length equals 14 residues. CDR3 nucleotides: TGCAGTGCTGTGAGCGGGAGCTCCTACAATGAGCAGTTCTTC. Translated: CSAVSGSSYNEQFF.

This clonotype was seen many times. The chain carries TRBV5-1 and TRBJ2-3, with 7 bases aligning to TRBD1. V gave up 3 bases and J gave up 2 bases; unmatched junction bases: 3. The CDR3 runs to 14 residues. From germline, CDR1 is SGHRS and CDR2 YFSETQ. Here the CDR3 reads CASSSGTATDTQYF. Written as DNA, the CDR3 is TGCGCCAGCAGCTCAGGGACAGCCACAGATACGCAGTATTTT.

V and J are TRBV12-3 or TRBV12-4 and TRBJ1-1; D gene uncertain. This CDR3 region has 12 residues. V lost 5 bases and J 6 bases, leaving 10 bases between the germline ends. CDR3 in DNA: TGTGCCAGCAGTCGTCAGCCTCCTGAAGCTTTCTTT. It specifies CASSRQPPEAFF.

This clonotype was detected a few times. The rearrangement links TRBV5-1 to TRBJ1-2, with a possible D match to TRBD1 (6 bases). Trimming removed 3 bases from V and 7 bases from J, with 16 bases in between. Germline CDR1 and CDR2: SGHRS and YFSETQ. This CDR3 has 14 residues. For the CDR3, the DNA is TGCGCCAGCAGCTGGGACACGGCTCTGGGTGGCTACACCTTC. Amino acid sequence: CASSWDTALGGYTF.

V gene TRBV2 combines with J gene TRBJ2-2; D unresolved. CDR3 length equals 12 residues. The germline V gene encodes CDR1 SNHLY and CDR2 FYNNEI. The V end lost 6 bases, the J end lost 6 bases, and 8 bases lay between the germline ends. The CDR3 DNA reads TGTGCCAGCAGGTTTCTACCCGGGGAGCTGTTTTTT. This sequence encodes CASRFLPGELFF.